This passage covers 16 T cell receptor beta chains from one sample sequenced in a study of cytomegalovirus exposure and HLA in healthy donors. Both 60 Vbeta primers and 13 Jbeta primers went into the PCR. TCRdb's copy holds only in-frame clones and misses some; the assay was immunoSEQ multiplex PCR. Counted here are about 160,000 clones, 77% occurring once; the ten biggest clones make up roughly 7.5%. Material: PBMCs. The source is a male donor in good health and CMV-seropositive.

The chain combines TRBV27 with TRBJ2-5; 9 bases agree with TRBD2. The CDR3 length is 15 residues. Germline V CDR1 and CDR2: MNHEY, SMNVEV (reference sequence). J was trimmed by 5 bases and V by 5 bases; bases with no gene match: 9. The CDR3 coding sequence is TGTGCCAGCAGTCGGCGGCGGGGGGGCTGGGAGACCCAGTACTTC. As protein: CASSRRRGGWETQYF.

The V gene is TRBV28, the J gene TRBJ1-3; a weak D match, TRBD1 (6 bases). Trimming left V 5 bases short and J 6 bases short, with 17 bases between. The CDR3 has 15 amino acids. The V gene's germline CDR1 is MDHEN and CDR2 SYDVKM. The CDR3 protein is CASSPAQGLVNTIYF. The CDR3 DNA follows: TGTGCCAGCAGTCCGGCCCAGGGGCTGGTAAACACCATATATTTT.

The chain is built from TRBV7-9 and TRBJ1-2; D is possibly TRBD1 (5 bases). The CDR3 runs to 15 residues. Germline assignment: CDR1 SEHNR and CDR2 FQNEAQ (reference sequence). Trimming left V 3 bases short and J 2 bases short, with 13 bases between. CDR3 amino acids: CASSLGGANNYGYTF. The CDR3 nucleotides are TGTGCCAGCAGCTTGGGAGGGGCCAACAACTATGGCTACACCTTC.

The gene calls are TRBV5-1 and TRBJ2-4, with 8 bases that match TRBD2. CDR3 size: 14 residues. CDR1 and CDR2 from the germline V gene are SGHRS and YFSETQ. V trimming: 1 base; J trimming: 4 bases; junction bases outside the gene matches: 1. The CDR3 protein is CASSLTSGKNIQYF. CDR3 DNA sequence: TGCGCCAGCAGCTTGACTAGCGGTAAAAACATTCAGTACTTC.

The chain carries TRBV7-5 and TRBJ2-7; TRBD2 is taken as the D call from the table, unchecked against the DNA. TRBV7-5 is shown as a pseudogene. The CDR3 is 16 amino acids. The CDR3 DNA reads TGTGCCAGAAGGGAGGGATCCAGCGGGGGGCACTACGAGCAGTACTTC. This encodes CARREGSSGGHYEQYF.

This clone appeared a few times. The CDR3 coding sequence is TGTGCCTGGACGACAGACATCTCCTCTGGAAACACCATATATTTT. Its translation: CAWTTDISSGNTIYF. This sequence joins TRBV30 and TRBJ1-3, with a tentative D call TRBD1 (5 bases). This CDR3 has 15 residues. V was cut by 4 bases and J by 0 bases, with 13 bases left in between. Germline V gives CDR1 GTSNPN, CDR2 SVGIG (reference sequence).

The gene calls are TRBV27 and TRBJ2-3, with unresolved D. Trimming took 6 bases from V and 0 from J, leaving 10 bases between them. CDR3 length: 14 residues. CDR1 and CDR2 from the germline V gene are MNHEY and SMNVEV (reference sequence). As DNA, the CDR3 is TGTGCCAGCAGCCCCTCCGGGAGCACAGATACGCAGTATTTT. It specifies CASSPSGSTDTQYF.

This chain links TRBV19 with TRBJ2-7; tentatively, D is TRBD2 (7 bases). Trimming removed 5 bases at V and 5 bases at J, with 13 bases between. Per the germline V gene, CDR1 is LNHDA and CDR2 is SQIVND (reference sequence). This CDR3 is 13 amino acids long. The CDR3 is CASSPLGGDEQYF. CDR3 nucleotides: TGTGCCAGTAGTCCATTAGGGGGGGACGAGCAGTACTTC. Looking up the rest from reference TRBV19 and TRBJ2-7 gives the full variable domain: DGGITQSPKYLFRKEGQNVTLSCEQNLNHDAMYWYRQDPGQGLRLIYYSQIVNDFQKGDIAEGYSVSREKKESFPLTVTSAQKNPTAFYLCASSPLGGDEQYFGPGTRLTVT.

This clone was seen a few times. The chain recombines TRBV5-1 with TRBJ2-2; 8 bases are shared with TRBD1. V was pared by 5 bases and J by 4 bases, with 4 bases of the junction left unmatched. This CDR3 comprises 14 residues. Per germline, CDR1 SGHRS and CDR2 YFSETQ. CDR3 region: CASRQGGATGELFF. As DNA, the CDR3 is TGCGCCAGCAGACAGGGGGGAGCCACCGGGGAGCTGTTTTTT.

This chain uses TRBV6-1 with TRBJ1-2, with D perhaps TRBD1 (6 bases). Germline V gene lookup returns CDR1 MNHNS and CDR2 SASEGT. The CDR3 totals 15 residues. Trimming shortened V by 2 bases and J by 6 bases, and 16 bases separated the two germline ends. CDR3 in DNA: TGTGCCAGCAGTGAAATTGGCAGGGGAAAAAATGGCTACACCTTC. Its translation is CASSEIGRGKNGYTF.

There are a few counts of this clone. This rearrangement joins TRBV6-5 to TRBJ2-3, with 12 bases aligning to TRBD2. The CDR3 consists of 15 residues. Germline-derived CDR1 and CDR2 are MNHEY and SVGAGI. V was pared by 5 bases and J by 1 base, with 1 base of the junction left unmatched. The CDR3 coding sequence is TGTGCCAGCAGTAGACTAGCGGGGGGCACAGATACGCAGTATTTT. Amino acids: CASSRLAGGTDTQYF.

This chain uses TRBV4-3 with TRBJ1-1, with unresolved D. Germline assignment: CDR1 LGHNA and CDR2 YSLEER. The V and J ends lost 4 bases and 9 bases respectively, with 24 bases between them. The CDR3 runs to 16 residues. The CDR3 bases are TGCGCCAGCAGCCTCTCGACCCTGAGTGGGCGCGGGCAAGCTTTCTTT. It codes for CASSLSTLSGRGQAFF.

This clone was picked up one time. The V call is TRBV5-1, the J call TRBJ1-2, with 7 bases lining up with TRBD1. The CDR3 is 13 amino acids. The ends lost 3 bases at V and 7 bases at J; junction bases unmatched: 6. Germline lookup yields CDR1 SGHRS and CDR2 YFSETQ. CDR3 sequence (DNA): TGCGCCAGCAGCTCCGACAGGGTGGGTGGCTACACCTTC. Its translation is CASSSDRVGGYTF.

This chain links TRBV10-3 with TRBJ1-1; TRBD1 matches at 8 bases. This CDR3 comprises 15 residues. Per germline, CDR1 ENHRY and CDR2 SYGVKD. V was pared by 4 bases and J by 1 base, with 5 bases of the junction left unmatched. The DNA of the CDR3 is TGTGCCATCAGTGGGGCCGGGACAGGGAACACTGAAGCTTTCTTT. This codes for CAISGAGTGNTEAFF.

The CDR3 coding sequence is TGTGCCAGCAGTTTCCCGGGGGGGCCGGCAGCCTACAATGAGCAGTTCTTC. It translates to CASSFPGGPAAYNEQFF. The chain joins TRBV27 to TRBJ2-1; 8 nucleotides match TRBD2. Losses at the gene ends were 3 bases for V and 2 bases for J; bases not matched to a gene: 9. Germline lookup yields CDR1 MNHEY and CDR2 SMNVEV (reference sequence). This CDR3 contains 17 residues.

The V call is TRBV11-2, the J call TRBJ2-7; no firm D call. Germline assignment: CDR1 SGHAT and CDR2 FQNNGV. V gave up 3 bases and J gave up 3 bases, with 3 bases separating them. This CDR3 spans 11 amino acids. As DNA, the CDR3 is TGTGCCAGCAGCTTCGTCTACGAGCAGTACTTC. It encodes CASSFVYEQYF.